The clone carrying this T cell receptor beta chain was observed a handful of times. The antigen is not known. The record originates from a study of CD8 T cells in Susac syndrome. Sequencing of TCR beta, carried out with a high-throughput approach, was applied to CD8+ and CD4+ T cells from the blood. Relapsing-remitting disease, either stable or active, was present in the multiple sclerosis controls, who were treatment-naive patients. The authors negatively isolated CD8+ and CD4+ T cells and FACS-enriched TEMRA cells. Random hexamers were used to reverse transcribe an amount of roughly 0.45 to 1 ug RNA. One entry per CDR3 protein, called by TCRdb with MiXCR from the immunoSEQ multiplex PCR reads. The sample contains over 300,000 distinct CDR3 sequences, 92% of which appear only once. Study-level findings and limits: TCR sequencing and HLA analysis covered a relatively small number of individuals.

The TCR sequence derives from a human donor with multiple sclerosis. The sequenced sample was CD4+ T cells from PBMCs.

Here the CDR3 reads CASSYTDTQYF. CDR3 nucleotide sequence: TGTGCCAGCAGCTACACAGATACGCAGTATTTT. The J gene is TRBJ2-3, the V gene TRBV11-2; no clear D gene. Trimming pared 4 bases from V and 2 bases from J, leaving 1 base between. From germline, CDR1 is SGHAT and CDR2 FQNNGV. CDR3 length equals 11 residues.